This T cell receptor beta chain was documented in a study of control samples from healthy donors and cancer patients. Sequencing used immunoSEQ multiplex PCR; TCRdb keeps in-frame clones, though not all of them. The sample holds fewer than 200,000 clones, around 95% seen once. Sequencing was carried out using blood. The receptor was isolated from a woman between 55 and 75 years old in good health.

The CDR3: CASSPQAGGVNTEAFF. CDR3 DNA: TGTGCCAGCTCACCTCAGGCAGGGGGAGTGAACACTGAAGCTTTCTTT. The J gene is TRBJ1-1, the V gene TRBV18, with TRBD1 matching 7 bases. V was clipped by 3 bases and J by 0 bases; unmatched bases: 7. Germline-derived CDR1 and CDR2 are KGHSH and LQKENI. The length of the CDR3 is 16 residues.